These 10 T cell receptor beta chains share one sample of origin, sequenced in a study of untreated major depressive disorder. Sequenced by immunoSEQ multiplex PCR; TCRdb stores in-frame clones only, minus some. The sample comprises 10,000 to 15,000 clones, 85% to 95% of which are singletons, and about 1.5% rests with the top ten. General study findings and limits: Depressed patients' CD4+ T cells carried increased TRBV05-01 (Vbeta 5.1) usage versus control CD4+ T cells.

No antigens are known for them. The sequencing sample was made of CD4+ T cells from PBMCs. Receptor source: a woman aged 25 to 45 with major depressive disorder.

CDR3 nucleotides: TGTGCCTGGAATCCGGGACGGAACACAGATACGCAGTATTTT. Residues: CAWNPGRNTDTQYF. V gene TRBV30 combines with J gene TRBJ2-3; D may be TRBD1 or TRBD2 (5 bases each). The CDR3 is 14 residues long. V was trimmed by 4 bases and J by 2 bases, leaving 13 bases between them. Germline V lookup: CDR1 GTSNPN, CDR2 SVGIG (reference sequence).

V gene TRBV5-1 combines with J gene TRBJ2-3; tentatively, D is TRBD1 (5 bases). V was clipped by 3 bases and J by 2 bases, with 10 bases between them. CDR3 length equals 14 residues. CDR1 and CDR2 (germline): SGHRS, YFSETQ. For the CDR3, the DNA is TGCGCCAGCAGCTATGACAGAATCACAGATACGCAGTATTTT. It translates to CASSYDRITDTQYF.

The chain carries TRBV4-2 and TRBJ2-1; 9 nucleotides agree with TRBD2. Germline CDR1 LGHNA, CDR2 YNFKEQ. Losses at the gene ends were 1 base for V and 7 bases for J; bases not matched to a gene: 11. CDR3 size: 17 residues. The CDR3 is CASSQGTASGAGNEQFF. The CDR3 region has the DNA TGTGCCAGCAGCCAAGGAACGGCTAGCGGGGCGGGGAATGAGCAGTTCTTC.

This clone was detected once. This chain joins TRBV27 and TRBJ2-3; TRBD2 matches at 7 bases. The V and J ends lost 6 bases and 2 bases, in that order; junction bases with no gene match: 11. This CDR3 has 16 amino acids. CDR1 and CDR2 from the germline V gene are MNHEY and SMNVEV (reference sequence). This chain's CDR3 is CASSLSSLAVTDTQYF. The CDR3 DNA reads as TGTGCCAGCAGCCTCTCCTCTCTAGCGGTCACAGATACGCAGTATTTT.

The chain recombines TRBV6-1 with TRBJ2-7; no clear D. Trimming took 4 bases from V and 3 from J, leaving 16 bases between them. CDR3 length: 15 residues. Looked up from germline, CDR1 is MNHNS and CDR2 is SASEGT. The CDR3 bases are TGTGCCAGCAGTGCTCGGGTTCTACTGAGCTACGAGCAGTACTTC. Residues: CASSARVLLSYEQYF.

The chain carries TRBV7-9 and TRBJ2-6, with no clear D. V was pared by 2 bases and J by 7 bases, with 18 bases between. Germline CDR1 is SEHNR and CDR2 is FQNEAQ (reference sequence). The CDR3 runs to 17 residues. CDR3 nucleotides: TGTGCCAGCAGCTTAACATATCGCAGGCCCGGCGCCAACGTCCTGACTTTC. It codes for CASSLTYRRPGANVLTF. The variable domain in full, completed from reference TRBV7-9 and TRBJ2-6, reads DTGVSQNPRHKITKRGQNVTFRCDPISEHNRLYWYRQTLGQGPEFLTYFQNEAQLEKSRLLSDRFSAERPKGSFSTLEIQRTEQGDSAMYLCASSLTYRRPGANVLTFGAGSRLTVL.

This chain uses TRBV7-2 with TRBJ1-5, with no clear D. The V end was cut by 2 bases, the J end by 4 bases, with 3 bases between. Germline CDR1 and CDR2: SGHTA and FQGNSA. The CDR3 runs to 12 residues. The CDR3 here is CASSLQNQPQHF. CDR3 nucleotides: TGTGCCAGCAGCTTACAAAATCAGCCCCAGCATTTT.

The CDR3 region is CASIGHDEQYF. CDR3 sequence (DNA): TGTGCCAGCATTGGACACGACGAGCAGTACTTC. The chain couples TRBV6-1 to TRBJ2-7; tentatively, D is TRBD1 (5 bases). Germline CDR1 reads MNHNS; CDR2 reads SASEGT. Trimming left V 7 bases short and J 5 bases short, with 9 bases between. The CDR3 is 11 amino acids.

The V call is TRBV21-1, the J call TRBJ1-5. TRBV21-1 is described as a pseudogene. This CDR3 is 16 amino acids long. The CDR3 reads CASSKLGQRSHQPQHF. CDR3 DNA: TGTGCCAGCAGCAAATTGGGCCAGCGCTCCCATCAGCCCCAGCATTTT.

The chain employs TRBV6-5 and TRBJ1-2, with 9 bases identical to TRBD1. This CDR3 has 12 residues. Germline values: CDR1 MNHEY, CDR2 SVGAGI. Unmatched junction bases numbered 1, after V lost 6 bases and J lost 5 bases. CDR3 sequence reads: CASRDRGYGYTF. The CDR3 bases are TGTGCCAGCAGGGACAGGGGATATGGCTACACCTTC.